This T cell receptor beta chain came from a study of cytomegalovirus exposure and HLA in healthy donors. General study points: Roughly uniform sequencing depth across donors was assumed, possibly incorrectly.

The CDR3 is 15 amino acids. CDR1 and CDR2 (germline): SEHNR, FQNEAQ (reference sequence). Trimming took off 6 bases at V and 7 bases at J, with 18 bases between the two ends. Researchers ran the PCR with 60 Vbeta and 13 Jbeta primers. TCRdb's table, derived via immunoSEQ multiplex PCR, lists solely in-frame clones and lacks some. The sample lists around 55,000 clones, roughly 74% seen once, with about 35% in the top ten. This clone was seen only once. Antigen specificity is unknown. Sequencing used PBMCs. This chain joins TRBV7-9 and TRBJ1-4; D perhaps matches TRBD1 (6 bases). This sequence originates from a man in his forties or fifties in good health and CMV-seropositive. This chain's CDR3 is CASSIGGGWGEKLFF. CDR3 DNA: TGTGCCAGCAGTATAGGGGGGGGCTGGGGTGAAAAACTGTTTTTT. Together with reference TRBV7-9 and TRBJ1-4, the CDR3 gives the full variable domain: DTGVSQNPRHKITKRGQNVTFRCDPISEHNRLYWYRQTLGQGPEFLTYFQNEAQLEKSRLLSDRFSAERPKGSFSTLEIQRTEQGDSAMYLCASSIGGGWGEKLFFGSGTQLSVL.